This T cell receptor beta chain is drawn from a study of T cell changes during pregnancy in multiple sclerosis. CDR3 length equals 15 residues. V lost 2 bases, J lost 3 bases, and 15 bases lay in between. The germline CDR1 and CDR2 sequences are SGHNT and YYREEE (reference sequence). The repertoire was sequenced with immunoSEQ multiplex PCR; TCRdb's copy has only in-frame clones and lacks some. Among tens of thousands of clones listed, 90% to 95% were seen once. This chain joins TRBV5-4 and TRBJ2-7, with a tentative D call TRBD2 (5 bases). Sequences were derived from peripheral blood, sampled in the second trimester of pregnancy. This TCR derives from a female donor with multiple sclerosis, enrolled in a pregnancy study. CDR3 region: CASSFRTGAHYEQYF. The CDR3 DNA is TGTGCCAGCAGCTTCAGGACTGGTGCACACTACGAGCAGTACTTC.